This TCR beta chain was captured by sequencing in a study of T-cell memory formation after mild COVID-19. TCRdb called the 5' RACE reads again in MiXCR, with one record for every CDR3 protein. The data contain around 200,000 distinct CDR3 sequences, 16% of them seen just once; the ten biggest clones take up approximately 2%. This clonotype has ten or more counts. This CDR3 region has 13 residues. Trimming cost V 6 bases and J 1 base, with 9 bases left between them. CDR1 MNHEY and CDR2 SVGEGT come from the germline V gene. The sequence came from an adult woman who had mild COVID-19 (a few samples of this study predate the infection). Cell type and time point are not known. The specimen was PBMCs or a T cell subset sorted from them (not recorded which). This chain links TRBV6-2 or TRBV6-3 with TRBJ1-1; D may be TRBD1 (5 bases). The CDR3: CASRGTANTEAFF. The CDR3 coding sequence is TGTGCCAGCAGGGGGACGGCGAACACTGAAGCTTTCTTT.